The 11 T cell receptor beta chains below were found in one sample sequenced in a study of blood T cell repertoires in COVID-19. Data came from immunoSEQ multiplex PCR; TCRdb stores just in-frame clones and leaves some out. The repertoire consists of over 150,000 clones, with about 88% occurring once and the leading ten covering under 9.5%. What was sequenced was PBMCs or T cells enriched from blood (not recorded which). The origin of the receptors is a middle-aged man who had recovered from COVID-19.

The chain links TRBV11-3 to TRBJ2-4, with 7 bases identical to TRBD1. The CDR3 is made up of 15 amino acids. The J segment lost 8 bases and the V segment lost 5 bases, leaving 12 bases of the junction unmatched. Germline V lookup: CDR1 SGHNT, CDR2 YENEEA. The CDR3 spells CASSPTGMTIYIQYF. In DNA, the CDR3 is TGTGCCAGCAGCCCGACAGGGATGACGATATACATTCAGTACTTC.

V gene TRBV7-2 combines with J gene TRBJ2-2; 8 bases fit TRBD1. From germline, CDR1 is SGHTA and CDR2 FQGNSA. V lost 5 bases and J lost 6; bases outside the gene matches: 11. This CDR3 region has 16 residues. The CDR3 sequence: CASSRPGTGKPGELFF. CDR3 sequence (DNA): TGTGCCAGCAGCCGGCCGGGGACAGGCAAGCCCGGGGAGCTGTTTTTT. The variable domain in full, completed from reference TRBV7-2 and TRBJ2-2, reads GAGVSQSPSNKVTEKGKDVELRCDPISGHTALYWYRQSLGQGLEFLIYFQGNSAPDKSGLPSDRFSAERTGGSVSTLTIQRTQQEDSAVYLCASSRPGTGKPGELFFGEGSRLTVL.

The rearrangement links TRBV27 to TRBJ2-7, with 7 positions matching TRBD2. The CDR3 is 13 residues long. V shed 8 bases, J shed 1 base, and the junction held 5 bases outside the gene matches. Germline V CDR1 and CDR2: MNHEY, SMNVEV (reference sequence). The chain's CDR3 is CASRTGGSYEQYF. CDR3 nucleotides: TGTGCCAGCCGGACGGGGGGATCCTACGAGCAGTACTTC.

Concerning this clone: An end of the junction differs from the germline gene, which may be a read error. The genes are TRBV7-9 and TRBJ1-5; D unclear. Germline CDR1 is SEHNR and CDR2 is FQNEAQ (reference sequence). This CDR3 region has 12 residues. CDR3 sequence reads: CASSLSTQPQHF. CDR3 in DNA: TGTGCCAGCAGCTTAAGCACTCAGCCCCAGCATTTT.

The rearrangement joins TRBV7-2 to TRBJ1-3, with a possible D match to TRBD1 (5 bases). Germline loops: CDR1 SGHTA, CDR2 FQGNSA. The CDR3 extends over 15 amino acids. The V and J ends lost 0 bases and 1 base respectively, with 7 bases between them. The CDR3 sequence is CASSLAEGSGNTIYF. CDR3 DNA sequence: TGTGCCAGCAGCTTAGCGGAGGGGTCTGGAAACACCATATATTTT.

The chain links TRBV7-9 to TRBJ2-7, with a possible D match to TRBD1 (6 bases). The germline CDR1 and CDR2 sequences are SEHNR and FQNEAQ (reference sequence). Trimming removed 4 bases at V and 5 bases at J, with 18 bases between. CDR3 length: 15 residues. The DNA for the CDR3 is TGTGCCAGCAGCTCGAAGGGTTCAGGGGCCAACGAGCAGTACTTC. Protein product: CASSSKGSGANEQYF. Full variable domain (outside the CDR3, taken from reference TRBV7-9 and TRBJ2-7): DTGVSQNPRHKITKRGQNVTFRCDPISEHNRLYWYRQTLGQGPEFLTYFQNEAQLEKSRLLSDRFSAERPKGSFSTLEIQRTEQGDSAMYLCASSSKGSGANEQYFGPGTRLTVT.

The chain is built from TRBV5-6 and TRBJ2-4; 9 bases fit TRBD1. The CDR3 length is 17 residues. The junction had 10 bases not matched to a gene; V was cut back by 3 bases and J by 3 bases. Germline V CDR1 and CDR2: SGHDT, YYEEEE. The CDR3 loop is CASSWMTGGVGKNIQYF. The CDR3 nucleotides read TGTGCCAGCAGCTGGATGACAGGGGGTGTAGGCAAAAACATTCAGTACTTC.

CDR3 nucleotide sequence: TGTGCCAGCTCCACAGGGGTGGTCACTGAAGCTTTCTTT. This translates into CASSTGVVTEAFF. The rearrangement uses TRBV18 and TRBJ1-1; 7 positions agree with TRBD1. Trimming took 6 bases from V and 4 from J; bases not matched to a gene: 5. Germline-derived CDR1 and CDR2 are KGHSH and LQKENI. There are 13 residues in the CDR3.

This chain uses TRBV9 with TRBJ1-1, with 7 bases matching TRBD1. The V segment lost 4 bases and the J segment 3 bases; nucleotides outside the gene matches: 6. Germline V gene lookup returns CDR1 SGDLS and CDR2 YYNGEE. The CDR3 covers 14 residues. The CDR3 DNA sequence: TGTGCCAGCAGCATCGACAGGGCGGACACTGAAGCTTTCTTT. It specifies CASSIDRADTEAFF. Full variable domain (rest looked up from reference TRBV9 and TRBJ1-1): DSGVTQTPKHLITATGQRVTLRCSPRSGDLSVYWYQQSLDQGLQFLIQYYNGEERAKGNILERFSAQQFPDLHSELNLSSLELGDSALYFCASSIDRADTEAFFGQGTRLTVV.

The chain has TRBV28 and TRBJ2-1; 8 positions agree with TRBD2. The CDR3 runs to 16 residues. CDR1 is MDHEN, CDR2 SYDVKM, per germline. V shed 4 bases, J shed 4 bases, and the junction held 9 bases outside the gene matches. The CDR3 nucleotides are TGTGCCAGCAGTTCCCTCGAAGCGGGGGTTTACAATGAGCAGTTCTTC. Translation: CASSSLEAGVYNEQFF.

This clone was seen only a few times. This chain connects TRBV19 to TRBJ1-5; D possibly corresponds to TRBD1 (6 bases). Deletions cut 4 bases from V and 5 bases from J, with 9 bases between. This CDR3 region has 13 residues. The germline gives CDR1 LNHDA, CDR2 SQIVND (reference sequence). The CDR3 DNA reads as TGTGCCAGTAGTAGGGACAATTATCAGCCCCAGCATTTT. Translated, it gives CASSRDNYQPQHF.